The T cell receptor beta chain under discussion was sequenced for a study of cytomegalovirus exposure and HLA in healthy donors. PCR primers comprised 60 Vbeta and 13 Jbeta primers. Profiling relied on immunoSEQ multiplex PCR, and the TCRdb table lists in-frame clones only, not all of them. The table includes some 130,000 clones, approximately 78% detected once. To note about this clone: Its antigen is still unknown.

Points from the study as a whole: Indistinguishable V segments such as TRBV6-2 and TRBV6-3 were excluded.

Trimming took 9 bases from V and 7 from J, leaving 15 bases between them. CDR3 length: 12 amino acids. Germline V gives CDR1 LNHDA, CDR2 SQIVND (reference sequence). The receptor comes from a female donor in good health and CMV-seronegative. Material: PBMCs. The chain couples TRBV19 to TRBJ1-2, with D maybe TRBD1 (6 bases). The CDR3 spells CASREQGSGYTF. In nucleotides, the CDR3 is TGTGCCAGCAGAGAACAGGGCTCTGGCTACACCTTC.